Below are 28 T cell receptor beta chains sequenced from a single sample in a study of PD-1 blockade in classical Hodgkin lymphoma. The assay was immunoSEQ multiplex PCR, and TCRdb's table has in-frame clones only and misses some. This table has under 40,000 clones, 77% appearing once. Stated time point: cycle 4 day 1 (C4D1), after less than 7 weeks of nivolumab. In every patient, relapse followed autologous stem cell transplantation, while exposure to brentuximab vedotin differed. Here the sequenced sample was peripheral blood mononuclear cells (PBMCs), taken before the fourth cycle of nivolumab. Receptors were obtained from a human donor with classical Hodgkin lymphoma.

The V call is TRBV11-3, the J call TRBJ1-1; possible D gene TRBD1, 6 bases. This CDR3 comprises 13 residues. The germline gives CDR1 SGHNT, CDR2 YENEEA. The V end lost 5 bases, the J end lost 5 bases, and 12 bases lay between the germline ends. CDR3: CASSHTGSTEAFF. The CDR3 DNA reads as TGTGCCAGCAGCCATACAGGGTCGACTGAAGCTTTCTTT.

V and J are TRBV14 and TRBJ1-6; D is uncertain. Between the trimmed V and J ends, which lost 3 bases and 0 bases, there was a span of 3 bases. The germline CDR1 and CDR2 sequences are SGHDN and FVKESK. The CDR3 extends over 14 amino acids. CDR3 nucleotide sequence: TGTGCCAGCAGCCACAACTCCTATAATTCACCCCTCCACTTT. Its translation: CASSHNSYNSPLHF. Filled out from reference TRBV14 and TRBJ1-6, the complete variable domain reads EAGVTQFPSHSVIEKGQTVTLRCDPISGHDNLYWYRRVMGKEIKFLLHFVKESKQDESGMPNNRFLAERTGGTYSTLKVQPAELEDSGVYFCASSHNSYNSPLHFGNGTRLTVT.

CDR3 bases: TGTGCCAGCAGTATACTAGCGGGGGTTTACGAGCAGTACTTC. Translation: CASSILAGVYEQYF. This chain uses TRBV28 with TRBJ2-7; 11 bases are a match to TRBD2. The germline CDR1 and CDR2 sequences are MDHEN and SYDVKM. V trimming: 5 bases; J trimming: 4 bases; junction bases outside the gene matches: 4. The CDR3 has 14 amino acids.

The chain recombines TRBV4-3 with TRBJ2-1, with TRBD2 matching over 9 bases. Germline lookup yields CDR1 LGHNA and CDR2 YSLEER. The CDR3 covers 17 residues. J was trimmed by 6 bases and V by 0 bases; bases with no gene match: 9. The CDR3 loop reads CASSQDLGGGAPNEQFF. As DNA, the CDR3 is TGCGCCAGCAGCCAAGATCTGGGCGGGGGGGCGCCCAATGAGCAGTTCTTC.

The V gene is TRBV2, the J gene TRBJ2-5; a possible D gene is TRBD1 (6 bases). Germline V gene data show CDR1 as SNHLY and CDR2 as FYNNEI. The V end lost 2 bases, the J end lost 7 bases, and 14 bases lay between the germline ends. This CDR3 has 14 amino acids. The CDR3 region is CASSENRGLGTQYF. The CDR3 coding sequence is TGTGCCAGCAGTGAAAATAGGGGGTTGGGGACCCAGTACTTC. The whole variable domain, filled in from reference TRBV2 and TRBJ2-5, reads EPEVTQTPSHQVTQMGQEVILRCVPISNHLYFYWYRQILGQKVEFLVSFYNNEISEKSEIFDDQFSVERPDGSNFTLKIRSTKLEDSAMYFCASSENRGLGTQYFGPGTRLLVL.

Of note for this clone: Mismatch with germline at one junction end may stem from a read error. This chain connects TRBV7-7 to TRBJ2-5; no reliable D call. CDR3 length: 15 amino acids. Germline assignment: CDR1 SSHAT and CDR2 FNYEAQ (reference sequence). The CDR3 loop is CASSLGIGVQETQYF. The CDR3 DNA reads TGTGCTAGCAGCTTAGGCATCGGAGTCCAAGAGACCCAGTACTTC.

The chain links TRBV30 to TRBJ2-5; D unresolved. The CDR3 is made up of 14 amino acids. Germline CDR1 is GTSNPN and CDR2 is SVGIG (reference sequence). Trimming shortened V by 1 base and J by 6 bases, and 15 bases separated the two germline ends. Here the CDR3 DNA reads TGTGCCTGGAGTGACCTGGGTAGGGCGAAGACCCAGTACTTC. Protein: CAWSDLGRAKTQYF. The full variable domain, completed using reference TRBV30 and TRBJ2-5, is SQTIHQWPATLVQPVGSPLSLECTVEGTSNPNLYWYRQAAGRGLQLLFYSVGIGQISSEVPQNLSASRPQDRQFILSSKKLLLSDSGFYLCAWSDLGRAKTQYFGPGTRLLVL.

The J gene is TRBJ1-1, the V gene TRBV6-6; D not resolved. V shed 0 bases and J shed 0 bases, with 8 bases lying between them. Per the germline V gene, CDR1 is MNHNY and CDR2 is SVGAGI (reference sequence). This CDR3 has 15 residues. The CDR3 spells CASSYSSGMNTEAFF. In DNA form, the CDR3 reads TGTGCCAGCAGTTACTCTTCGGGGATGAACACTGAAGCTTTCTTT.

The J gene is TRBJ2-7, the V gene TRBV19, with a tentative D call TRBD2 (7 bases). The V end was cut by 6 bases, the J end by 0 bases, with 15 bases between. This CDR3 spans 15 amino acids. Germline-derived CDR1 and CDR2 are LNHDA and SQIVND (reference sequence). CDR3 residues: CASSTLRGASYEQYF. CDR3 nucleotide sequence: TGTGCCAGTAGCACTCTTCGGGGGGCCTCCTACGAGCAGTACTTC.

The rearrangement joins TRBV2 to TRBJ1-4; weak D call: TRBD1 (6 bases). V was cut by 4 bases and J by 7 bases, with 22 bases left in between. The CDR3 runs to 17 residues. Germline V gene data show CDR1 as SNHLY and CDR2 as FYNNEI. This CDR3 is CASSGRRRPRGSEKLFF. The CDR3 nucleotides read TGTGCCAGCAGTGGGAGGAGGCGGCCTAGGGGGAGTGAAAAACTGTTTTTT.

The chain has TRBV6-1 and TRBJ1-4; D gene ambiguous. CDR1 and CDR2 (germline): MNHNS, SASEGT. Trimming pared 2 bases from V and 4 bases from J, leaving 11 bases between. There are 15 residues in the CDR3. The CDR3 nucleotides are TGTGCCAGCAGTGAACTGAGGCTTGTTAATGAAAAACTGTTTTTT. It is translated as CASSELRLVNEKLFF.

The sample holds one count of this clone. The chain joins TRBV7-2 to TRBJ2-7; no firm D call. V was cut by 4 bases and J by 4 bases, with 11 bases left in between. CDR1 is SGHTA and CDR2 is FQGNSA in the germline V gene. This CDR3 region has 13 residues. The CDR3 region has the DNA TGTGCCAGCAGCTCCCTGACTCGGTACGAGCAGTACTTC. Residues: CASSSLTRYEQYF.

CDR3: CASSQVSSIFFDRGSTEAFF. In nucleotides, the CDR3 is TGTGCCAGCAGCCAAGTCAGTAGTATCTTCTTCGACAGGGGTAGCACTGAAGCTTTCTTT. The chain recombines TRBV14 with TRBJ1-1; 8 bases map to TRBD1. The CDR3 sequence is 20 residues long. V gave up 1 base and J gave up 4 bases; unmatched junction bases: 20. CDR1 SGHDN and CDR2 FVKESK come from the germline V gene.

CDR3 nucleotide sequence: TGTGCCAGCAGCTTAGAGGGGGGATACGAGCAGTACTTC. The encoded protein is CASSLEGGYEQYF. The V gene is TRBV7-2, the J gene TRBJ2-7; tentatively, D is TRBD1 or TRBD2 (6 bases each). The germline CDR1 and CDR2 sequences are SGHTA and FQGNSA. The V end was cut by 1 base, the J end by 4 bases, with 8 bases between. This CDR3 has 13 amino acids.

The genes are TRBV28 and TRBJ1-2, with D perhaps TRBD1 (6 bases). CDR3 length: 13 amino acids. From germline, CDR1 is MDHEN and CDR2 SYDVKM. Trimming took 8 bases from V and 8 from J, leaving 18 bases between them. In nucleotides, the CDR3 is TGTGCCAGCGGAGGGACAACCAGGGGAGGCTACACCTTC. Its translation is CASGGTTRGGYTF.

This chain joins TRBV23-1 and TRBJ1-1; the match to TRBD1 covers 8 bases. TRBV23-1 is treated as an ORF (open reading frame) with a function not yet certain. Unmatched junction bases numbered 8, after V lost 2 bases and J lost 6 bases. The CDR3 has 15 amino acids. Here the CDR3 DNA reads TGCGCCAGCAGTCAAAGGACAGGGACGCACTCTGAAGCTTTCTTT. This translates into CASSQRTGTHSEAFF.

This clone was picked up one time. The chain uses TRBV5-6 and TRBJ1-3, with no clear D. The V gene lost 5 bases and the J gene lost 2 bases, with 11 bases spanning the gap. In germline, CDR1 is SGHDT, CDR2 YYEEEE. The CDR3 runs 14 residues. CDR3 DNA: TGTGCCAGCAGTCTGGCGGGTACTGGAAACACCATATATTTT. This sequence encodes CASSLAGTGNTIYF.

J is TRBJ1-2 and V is TRBV5-6; 8 positions agree with TRBD1. This CDR3 is 12 amino acids long. CDR1 SGHDT and CDR2 YYEEEE come from the germline V gene. V was clipped by 3 bases and J by 8 bases; unmatched bases: 3. DNA of the CDR3: TGTGCCAGCAGCTCAGGGGGCGCCGGCTACACCTTC. Its translation is CASSSGGAGYTF.

The DNA of the CDR3 is TGCGCCAGCAGCTTTAATCGGGGTGCCAACAATGAGCAGTTCTTC. This gives the protein CASSFNRGANNEQFF. The V and J genes are TRBV5-1 and TRBJ2-1; maybe TRBD2 (5 bases). Germline values: CDR1 SGHRS, CDR2 YFSETQ. The CDR3 has 15 residues. The V end lost 2 bases, the J end lost 5 bases, and 14 bases lay between the germline ends. The whole variable domain, filled in from reference TRBV5-1 and TRBJ2-1, reads KAGVTQTPRYLIKTRGQQVTLSCSPISGHRSVSWYQQTPGQGLQFLFEYFSETQRNKGNFPGRFSGRQFSNSRSEMNVSTLELGDSALYLCASSFNRGANNEQFFGPGTRLTVL.

The chain has TRBV5-4 and TRBJ1-3; TRBD1 matches 10 bases. Germline V gene lookup returns CDR1 SGHNT and CDR2 YYREEE (reference sequence). CDR3 length: 16 amino acids. Unmatched junction bases numbered 8, after V lost 4 bases and J lost 4 bases. The CDR3 region has the DNA TGTGCCAGCAGCGTGCGACAGGGGGCAAGGGGAAACACCATATATTTT. It codes for CASSVRQGARGNTIYF.

The chain joins TRBV7-2 to TRBJ2-7, with a possible D match to TRBD2 (5 bases). Germline V CDR1 and CDR2: SGHTA, FQGNSA. V was cut by 5 bases and J by 5 bases, with 22 bases left in between. There are 16 residues in the CDR3. The CDR3 reads CASSPYLGGRGNEQYF. CDR3 nucleotides: TGTGCCAGCAGCCCCTATCTTGGCGGGCGTGGTAACGAGCAGTACTTC.

This sequence joins TRBV4-1 and TRBJ1-4; maybe TRBD1 (6 bases). V lost 4 bases and J 0 bases, leaving 18 bases between the germline ends. This CDR3 has 18 amino acids. Germline CDR1 is MGHRA and CDR2 is YSYEKL. The DNA of the CDR3 is TGCGCCAGCAGCCTCCGACGACAGGAGGGGGCAACTAATGAAAAACTGTTTTTT. The encoded protein is CASSLRRQEGATNEKLFF.

Points on this clone: The junction departs from the called germline gene at one end, perhaps through a read error. V usage is TRBV7-2 and J usage is TRBJ2-3; weak D call: TRBD2 (5 bases). Germline CDR1 is SGHTA and CDR2 is FQGNSA. The CDR3 is 14 amino acids. CDR3 in DNA: TGTGCCAGCTGCTTCGAGCGGAGCACAGATACGCAGTATTTT. Translation gives CASCFERSTDTQYF.

J is TRBJ1-2 and V is TRBV6-6; D is perhaps TRBD1 (5 bases). Trimming stripped 2 bases from V and 0 bases from J, with 7 bases between. The CDR3 runs to 14 residues. Germline lookup yields CDR1 MNHNY and CDR2 SVGAGI (reference sequence). The CDR3: CASSYAGPNYGYTF. CDR3 bases: TGTGCCAGCAGTTACGCAGGGCCTAACTATGGCTACACCTTC.

As for this clone: This may arise from a read error, as a much more abundant clone is one base away. Different DNA sequences within this sample yield the same CDR3. V is TRBV6-6 and J is TRBJ2-1; D unclear. The CDR3 loop spans 12 amino acids. CDR1 and CDR2 (germline): MNHNY, SVGAGI (reference sequence). V lost 5 bases and J 2 bases, leaving 4 bases between the germline ends. Written as DNA, the CDR3 is TGTGCCAGCAGTCGACCCTACAATGAGCAGTTCTTC. Residues: CASSRPYNEQFF.

This clone has just a few counts. This chain uses TRBV12-2 with TRBJ1-1; the table's TRBD1 call for D was not verified on the DNA. TRBV12-2 is shown as a pseudogene. CDR3 length: 15 amino acids. CDR3 sequence reads: CASRARQGFGTEAFF. CDR3 coding DNA: TGTGCAAGTCGCGCGAGACAGGGGTTTGGTACTGAAGCTTTCTTT.

The chain employs TRBV5-6 and TRBJ1-1, with D unresolved. The V end was cut by 1 base, the J end by 4 bases, with 8 bases between. The germline CDR1 and CDR2 sequences are SGHDT and YYEEEE. The CDR3 totals 13 residues. CDR3: CASSLNELTEAFF. The DNA for the CDR3 is TGTGCCAGCAGCTTGAATGAGCTCACTGAAGCTTTCTTT.

This clone has a single count. The V and J genes are TRBV2 and TRBJ2-7; D gene unclear. Germline loops: CDR1 SNHLY, CDR2 FYNNEI. The ends were cut back, 5 bases at V and 3 bases at J, with 14 bases in the middle. The CDR3 consists of 14 residues. This chain's CDR3 is CASSIRHTYYEQYF. CDR3 in DNA: TGTGCCAGCAGTATCCGGCATACGTACTACGAGCAGTACTTC. The full variable domain, its missing parts supplied by reference TRBV2 and TRBJ2-7, is EPEVTQTPSHQVTQMGQEVILRCVPISNHLYFYWYRQILGQKVEFLVSFYNNEISEKSEIFDDQFSVERPDGSNFTLKIRSTKLEDSAMYFCASSIRHTYYEQYFGPGTRLTVT.